This entry is about one T cell receptor (beta chain). Antigen: not known. The data derive from a study of beta chain features in type 1 diabetes. What was sequenced were expressed TCRB transcripts, since all of the isolated RNA had been reverse transcribed. Measured with immunoSEQ multiplex PCR; TCRdb has only the in-frame clones, and not every one. The sample shows 250,000 or so clones, about a fifth of them seen only once. Germline assignment: CDR1 SQVTM and CDR2 ANQGSEA. The ends lost 5 bases at V and 0 bases at J; junction bases unmatched: 3. The CDR3 length is 13 residues. Overall study results and limits: The study found fewer insertions and more deletions at VDJ junctions in type 1 diabetes patients. Type 1 diabetes patients had moderately but significantly shorter TCRB CDR3s in all four CD4+ subsets.

This clonotype was obtained from a middle-aged woman with type 1 diabetes. Sequences were obtained from naive CD4+ T cells from blood. The V and J genes are TRBV29-1 and TRBJ1-1; 7 bases are shared with TRBD1. The CDR3 spells CSVTQGMNTEAFF. DNA of the CDR3: TGCAGCGTTACACAGGGGATGAACACTGAAGCTTTCTTT.